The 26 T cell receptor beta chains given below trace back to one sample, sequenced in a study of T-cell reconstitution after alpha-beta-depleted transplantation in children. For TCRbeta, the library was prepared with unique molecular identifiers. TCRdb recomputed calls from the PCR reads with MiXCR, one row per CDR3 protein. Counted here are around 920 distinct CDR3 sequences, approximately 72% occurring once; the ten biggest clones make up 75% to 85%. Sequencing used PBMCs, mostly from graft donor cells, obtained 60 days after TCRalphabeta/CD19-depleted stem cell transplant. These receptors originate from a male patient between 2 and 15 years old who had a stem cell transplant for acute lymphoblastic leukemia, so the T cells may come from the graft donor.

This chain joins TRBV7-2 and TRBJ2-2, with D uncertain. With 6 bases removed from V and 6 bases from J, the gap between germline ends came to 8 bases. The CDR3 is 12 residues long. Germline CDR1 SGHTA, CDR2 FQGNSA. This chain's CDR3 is CASSTPPGELFF. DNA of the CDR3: TGTGCCAGCAGTACTCCTCCCGGGGAGCTGTTTTTT.

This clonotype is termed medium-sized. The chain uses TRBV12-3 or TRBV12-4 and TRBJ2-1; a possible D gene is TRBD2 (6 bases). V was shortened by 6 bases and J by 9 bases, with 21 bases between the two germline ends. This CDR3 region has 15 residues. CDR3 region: CASRLGGSGVVEQFF. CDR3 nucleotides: TGTGCCAGCAGACTCGGGGGTAGCGGAGTAGTTGAGCAGTTCTTC.

The CDR3 bases are TGTGCCAGCAGCCCCAGCATGTTAGGCTATGGCTACACCTTC. It encodes CASSPSMLGYGYTF. The rearrangement links TRBV11-2 to TRBJ1-2; D remains ambiguous. The V and J ends lost 5 bases and 4 bases respectively, with 14 bases between them. The CDR3 is made up of 14 amino acids. Germline-derived CDR1 and CDR2 are SGHAT and FQNNGV.

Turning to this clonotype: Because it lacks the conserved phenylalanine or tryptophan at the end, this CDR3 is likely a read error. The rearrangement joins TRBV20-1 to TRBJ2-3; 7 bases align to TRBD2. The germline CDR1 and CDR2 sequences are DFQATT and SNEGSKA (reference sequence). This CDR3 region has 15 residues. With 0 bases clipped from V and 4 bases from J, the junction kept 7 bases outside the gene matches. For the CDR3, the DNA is TGCAGTGCTAGAGAGGTTCTAGCGGCTTCAGATACGCAGTATTCT. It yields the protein CSAREVLAASDTQYS.

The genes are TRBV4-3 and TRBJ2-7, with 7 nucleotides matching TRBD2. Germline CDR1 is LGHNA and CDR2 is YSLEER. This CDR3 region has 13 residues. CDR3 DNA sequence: TGCGTTGATACCACTGGACTAGACTACGAGCAGTACTTC. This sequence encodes CVDTTGLDYEQYF.

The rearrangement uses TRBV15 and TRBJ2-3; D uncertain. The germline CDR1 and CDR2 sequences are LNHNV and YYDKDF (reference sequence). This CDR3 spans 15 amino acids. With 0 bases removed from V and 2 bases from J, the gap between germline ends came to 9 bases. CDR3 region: CATSRDSDDTDTQYF. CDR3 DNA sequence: TGTGCCACCAGCAGAGACAGCGACGACACAGATACGCAGTATTTT.

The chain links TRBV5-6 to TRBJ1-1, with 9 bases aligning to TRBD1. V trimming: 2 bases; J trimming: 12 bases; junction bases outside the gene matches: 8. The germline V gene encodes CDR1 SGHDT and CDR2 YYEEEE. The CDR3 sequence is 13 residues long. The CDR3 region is CASSLVDRGVPFF. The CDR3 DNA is TGTGCCAGCAGCTTAGTGGACAGGGGAGTACCTTTCTTT. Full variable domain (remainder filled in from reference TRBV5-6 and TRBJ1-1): DAGVTQSPTHLIKTRGQQVTLRCSPKSGHDTVSWYQQALGQGPQFIFQYYEEEERQRGNFPDRFSGHQFPNYSSELNVNALLLGDSALYLCASSLVDRGVPFFGQGTRLTVV.

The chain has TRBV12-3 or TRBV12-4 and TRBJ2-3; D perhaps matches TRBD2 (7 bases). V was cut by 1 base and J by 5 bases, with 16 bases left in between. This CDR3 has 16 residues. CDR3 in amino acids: CASSLEVGGRGDTQYF. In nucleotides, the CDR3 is TGTGCCAGCAGTTTAGAGGTGGGGGGGCGCGGAGATACGCAGTATTTT.

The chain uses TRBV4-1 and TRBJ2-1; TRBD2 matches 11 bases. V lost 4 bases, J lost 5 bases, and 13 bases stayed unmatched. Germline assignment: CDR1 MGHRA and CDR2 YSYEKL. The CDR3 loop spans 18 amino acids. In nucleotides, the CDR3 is TGCGCCAGCAGCCGACAAGAACTAGCGGGAGAAGGGCACAATGAGCAGTTCTTC. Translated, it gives CASSRQELAGEGHNEQFF.

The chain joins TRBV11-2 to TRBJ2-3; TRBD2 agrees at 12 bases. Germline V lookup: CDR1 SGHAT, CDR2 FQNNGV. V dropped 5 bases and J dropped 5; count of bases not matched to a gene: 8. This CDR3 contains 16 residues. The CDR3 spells CASSPAASGRVDTQYF. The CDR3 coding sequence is TGTGCCAGCAGCCCCGCGGCTAGCGGGAGGGTAGATACGCAGTATTTT. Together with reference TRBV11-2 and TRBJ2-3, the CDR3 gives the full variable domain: EAGVAQSPRYKIIEKRQSVAFWCNPISGHATLYWYQQILGQGPKLLIQFQNNGVVDDSQLPKDRFSAERLKGVDSTLKIQPAKLEDSAVYLCASSPAASGRVDTQYFGPGTRLTVL.

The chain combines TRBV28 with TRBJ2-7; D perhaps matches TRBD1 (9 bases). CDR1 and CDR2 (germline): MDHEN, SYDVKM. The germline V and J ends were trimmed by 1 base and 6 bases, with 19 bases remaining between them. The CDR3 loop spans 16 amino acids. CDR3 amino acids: CASSLFLGTGTSEQYF. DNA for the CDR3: TGTGCCAGCAGTTTATTTTTGGGGACAGGGACTAGCGAGCAGTACTTC.

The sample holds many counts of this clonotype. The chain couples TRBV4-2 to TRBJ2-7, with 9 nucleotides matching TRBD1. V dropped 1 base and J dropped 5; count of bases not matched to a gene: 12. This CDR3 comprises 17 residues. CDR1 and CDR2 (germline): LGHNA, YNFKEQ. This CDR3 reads CASSQVINPGQGHEQYF. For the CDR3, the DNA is TGTGCCAGCAGCCAAGTCATCAATCCGGGACAGGGACACGAGCAGTACTTC.

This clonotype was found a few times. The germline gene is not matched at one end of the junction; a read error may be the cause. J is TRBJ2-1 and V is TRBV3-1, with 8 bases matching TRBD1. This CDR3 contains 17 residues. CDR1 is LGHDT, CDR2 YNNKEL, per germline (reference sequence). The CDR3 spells CACSQQVGTGIYNEQFF. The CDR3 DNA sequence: TGTGCCTGCAGCCAGCAGGTGGGGACAGGAATTTACAATGAGCAGTTCTTC.

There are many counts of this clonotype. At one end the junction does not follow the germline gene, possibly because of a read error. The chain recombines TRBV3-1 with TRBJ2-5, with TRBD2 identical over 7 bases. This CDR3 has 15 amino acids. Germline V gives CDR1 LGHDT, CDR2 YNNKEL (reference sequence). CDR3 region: CASSSSGTIQETQYF. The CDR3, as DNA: TGCGCCAGCAGCTCCTCTGGGACTATTCAAGAGACCCAGTACTTC.

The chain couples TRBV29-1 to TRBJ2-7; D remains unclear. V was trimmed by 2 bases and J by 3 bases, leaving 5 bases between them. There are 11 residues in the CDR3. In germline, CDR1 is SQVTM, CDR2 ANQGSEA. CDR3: CSVEIGYEQYF. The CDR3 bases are TGCAGCGTTGAAATAGGCTACGAGCAGTACTTC.

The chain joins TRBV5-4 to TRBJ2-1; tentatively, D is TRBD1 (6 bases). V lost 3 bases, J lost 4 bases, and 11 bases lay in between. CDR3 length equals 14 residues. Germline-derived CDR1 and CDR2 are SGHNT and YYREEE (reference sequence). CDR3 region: CASSSGHQYNEQFF. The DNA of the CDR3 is TGTGCCAGCAGCTCGGGACACCAATACAATGAGCAGTTCTTC.

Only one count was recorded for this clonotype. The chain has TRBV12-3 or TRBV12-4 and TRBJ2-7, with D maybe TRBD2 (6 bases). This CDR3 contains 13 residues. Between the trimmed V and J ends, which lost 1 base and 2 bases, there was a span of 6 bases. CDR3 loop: CASSLGEAYEQYF. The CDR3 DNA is TGTGCCAGCAGTTTAGGGGAGGCCTACGAGCAGTACTTC.

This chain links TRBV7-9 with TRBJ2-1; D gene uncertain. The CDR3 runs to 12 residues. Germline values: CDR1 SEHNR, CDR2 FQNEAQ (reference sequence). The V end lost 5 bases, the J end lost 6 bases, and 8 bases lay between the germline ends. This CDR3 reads CASSTATNEQFF. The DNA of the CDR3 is TGTGCCAGCAGCACGGCGACCAATGAGCAGTTCTTC.

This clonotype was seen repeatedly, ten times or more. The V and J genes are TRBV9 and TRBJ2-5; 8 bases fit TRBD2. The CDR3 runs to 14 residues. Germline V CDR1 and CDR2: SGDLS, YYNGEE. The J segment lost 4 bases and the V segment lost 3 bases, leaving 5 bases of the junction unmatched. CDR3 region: CASSGSGDIETQYF. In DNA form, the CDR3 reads TGTGCCAGCAGCGGTAGCGGGGACATAGAGACCCAGTACTTC.

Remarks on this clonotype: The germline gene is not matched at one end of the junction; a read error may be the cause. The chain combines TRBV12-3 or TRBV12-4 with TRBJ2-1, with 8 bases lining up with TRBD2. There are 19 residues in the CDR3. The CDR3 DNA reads TGTACCAGCAGTTTCGGGCCTGTCGGCGGGAGGATACCCTACAATGAGCAGTTCTTC. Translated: CTSSFGPVGGRIPYNEQFF.

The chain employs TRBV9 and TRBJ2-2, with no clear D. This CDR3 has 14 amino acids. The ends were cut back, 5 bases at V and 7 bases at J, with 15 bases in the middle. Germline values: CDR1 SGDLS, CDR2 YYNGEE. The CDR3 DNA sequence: TGTGCCAGCAGTCCCACCAGAGTGGGCGGGGAGCTGTTTTTT. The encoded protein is CASSPTRVGGELFF.

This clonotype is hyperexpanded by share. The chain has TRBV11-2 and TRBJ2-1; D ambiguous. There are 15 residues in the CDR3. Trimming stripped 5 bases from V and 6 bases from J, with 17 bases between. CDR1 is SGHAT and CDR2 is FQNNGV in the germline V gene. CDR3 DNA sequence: TGTGCCAGCAGCCTCACCTTATCCCCACTCAATGAGCAGTTCTTC. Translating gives CASSLTLSPLNEQFF.

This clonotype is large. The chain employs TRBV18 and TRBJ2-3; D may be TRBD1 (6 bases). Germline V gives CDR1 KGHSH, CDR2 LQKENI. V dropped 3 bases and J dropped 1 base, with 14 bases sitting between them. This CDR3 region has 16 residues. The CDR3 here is CASSPSQGTRTDTQYF. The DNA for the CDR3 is TGTGCCAGCTCACCCTCACAGGGTACCCGCACAGATACGCAGTATTTT.

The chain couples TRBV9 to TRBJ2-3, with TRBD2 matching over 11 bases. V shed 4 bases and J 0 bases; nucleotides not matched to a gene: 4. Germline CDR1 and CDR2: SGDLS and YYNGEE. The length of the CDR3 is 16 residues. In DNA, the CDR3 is TGTGCCAGCAGCCCGGGACTAGCGGAGAGCACAGATACGCAGTATTTT. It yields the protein CASSPGLAESTDTQYF.

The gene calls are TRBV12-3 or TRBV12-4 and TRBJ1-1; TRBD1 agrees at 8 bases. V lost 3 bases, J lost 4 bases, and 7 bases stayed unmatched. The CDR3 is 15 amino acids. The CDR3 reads CASSLRTGRLTEAFF. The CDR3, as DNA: TGTGCCAGCAGTTTGAGGACAGGGAGACTCACTGAAGCTTTCTTT.

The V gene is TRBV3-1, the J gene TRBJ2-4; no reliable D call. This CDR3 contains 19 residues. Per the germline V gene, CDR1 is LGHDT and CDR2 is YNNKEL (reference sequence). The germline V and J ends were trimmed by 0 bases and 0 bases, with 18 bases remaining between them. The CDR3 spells CASSQDRANRRVAKNIQYF. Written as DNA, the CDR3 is TGTGCCAGCAGCCAAGATCGAGCGAACCGACGGGTAGCCAAAAACATTCAGTACTTC.